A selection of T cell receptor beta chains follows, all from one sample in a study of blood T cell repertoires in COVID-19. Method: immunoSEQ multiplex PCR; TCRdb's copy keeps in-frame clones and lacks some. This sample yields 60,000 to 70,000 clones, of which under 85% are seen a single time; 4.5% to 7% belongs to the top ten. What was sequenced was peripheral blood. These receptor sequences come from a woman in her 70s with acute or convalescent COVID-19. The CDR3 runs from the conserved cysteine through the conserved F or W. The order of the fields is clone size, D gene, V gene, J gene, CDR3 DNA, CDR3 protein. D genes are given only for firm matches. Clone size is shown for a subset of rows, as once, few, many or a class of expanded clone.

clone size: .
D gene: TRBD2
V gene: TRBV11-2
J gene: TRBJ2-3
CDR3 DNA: TGTGCCAGCAATGACGGGGGGACCACAGATACGCAGTATTTT
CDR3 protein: CASNDGGTTDTQYF

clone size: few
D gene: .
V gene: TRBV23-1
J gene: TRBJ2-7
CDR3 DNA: TGCGCCAGCAGTCTAAGTCGGAGCTCCTACGAGCAGTACTTC
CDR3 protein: CASSLSRSSYEQYF

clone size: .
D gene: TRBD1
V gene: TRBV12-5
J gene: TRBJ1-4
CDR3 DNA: TGTGCTAGTGCCCTCTCGGACAGGGTTGAAAAACTGTTTTTT
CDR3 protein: CASALSDRVEKLFF

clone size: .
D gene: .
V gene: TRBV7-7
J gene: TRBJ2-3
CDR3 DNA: TGTGCCAGCAGCCCGCCGGGACTAGATACGCAGTATTTT
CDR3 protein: CASSPPGLDTQYF

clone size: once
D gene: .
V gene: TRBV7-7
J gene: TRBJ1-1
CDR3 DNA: TGTGCCAGCAGCTTAGCAGACAAGACTGAAGCTTTCTTT
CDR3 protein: CASSLADKTEAFF

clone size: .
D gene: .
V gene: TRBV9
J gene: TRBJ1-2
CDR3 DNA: TGTGCCAGCAGCGTCCCAGGGATCGGCGGCTACACCTTC
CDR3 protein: CASSVPGIGGYTF

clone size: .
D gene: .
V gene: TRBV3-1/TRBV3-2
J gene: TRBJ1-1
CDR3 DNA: TGTGCCAGCAGCCAATACAGGGCTTTGCGAGCTTTCTTT
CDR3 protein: CASSQYRALRAFF

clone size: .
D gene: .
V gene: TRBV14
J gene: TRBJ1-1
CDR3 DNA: TGTGCCAGCAGCCAAGATAGCACTGAAGCTTTCTTT
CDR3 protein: CASSQDSTEAFF

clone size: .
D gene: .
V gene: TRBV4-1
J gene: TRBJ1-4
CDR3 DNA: TGCGCCAGCAGATGGCGGGGGCGGAATGAAAAACTGTTTTTT
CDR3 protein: CASRWRGRNEKLFF

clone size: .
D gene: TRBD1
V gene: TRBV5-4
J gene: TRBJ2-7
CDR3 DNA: TGTGCCAGCAGCTTACCAACAGGGGACGAGCAGTACTTC
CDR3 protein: CASSLPTGDEQYF

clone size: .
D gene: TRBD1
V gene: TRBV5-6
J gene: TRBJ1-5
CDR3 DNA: TGTGCCAGCAGCGTACGACAGGGAAATCAGCCCCAGCATTTT
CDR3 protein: CASSVRQGNQPQHF

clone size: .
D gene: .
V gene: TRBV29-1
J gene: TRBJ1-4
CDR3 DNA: TGCAGCGTTAGGCCCGCGGGAAGTAATGAAAAACTGTTTTTT
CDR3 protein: CSVRPAGSNEKLFF

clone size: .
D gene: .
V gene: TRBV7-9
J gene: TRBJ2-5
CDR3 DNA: TGTGCCAGCAGCTTACTAGGTGGAATTGAGGAAGAGACCCAGTACTTC
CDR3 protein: CASSLLGGIEEETQYF

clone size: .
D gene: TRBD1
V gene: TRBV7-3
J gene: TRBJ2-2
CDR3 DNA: TGTGCCAGCAGCTCCAACTCGGGACAGGGAAACACCGGGGAGCTGTTTTTT
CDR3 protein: CASSSNSGQGNTGELFF

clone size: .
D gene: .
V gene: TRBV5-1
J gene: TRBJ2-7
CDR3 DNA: TGCGCCAGCAGCCGCGGGGGCCAGACCAACTACGAGCAGTACTTC
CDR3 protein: CASSRGGQTNYEQYF

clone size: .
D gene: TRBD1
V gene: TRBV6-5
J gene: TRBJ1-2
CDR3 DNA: TGTGCCAGCAGTTCCTCTGAGGACAGGGGAGTTTTTGGCTACACCTTC
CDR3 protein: CASSSSEDRGVFGYTF

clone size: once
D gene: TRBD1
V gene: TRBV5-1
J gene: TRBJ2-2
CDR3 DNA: TGCGCCAGCAGCAGGGGGCAGGGTACCGGGGAGCTGTTTTTT
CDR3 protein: CASSRGQGTGELFF